Each of the 20 T cell receptor beta chains below was sequenced from the same sample in a study of blood T cell repertoires in COVID-19. The assay was immunoSEQ multiplex PCR, and TCRdb's table has in-frame clones only and misses some. The sample consists of 240,000 or so clones, around 83% of them appearing once. The sequencing input was peripheral blood. These receptors all stem from a woman under 30 with acute or convalescent COVID-19.

This clone was recorded a few times. The chain recombines TRBV7-9 with TRBJ1-1; 9 bases map to TRBD1. The V gene's germline CDR1 is SEHNR and CDR2 FQNEAQ (reference sequence). The CDR3 runs 17 residues. V trimming: 5 bases; J trimming: 7 bases; junction bases outside the gene matches: 17. In DNA form, the CDR3 reads TGTGCCAGCAGCCGCAATGGACAGGGGAGGGGTCAGGGTGAAGCTTTCTTT. It yields the protein CASSRNGQGRGQGEAFF.

This clone has just one count. V is TRBV7-2 and J is TRBJ1-1, with D perhaps matching TRBD1 (6 bases). V dropped 4 bases and J dropped 3 bases, with 18 bases sitting between them. Looked up from germline, CDR1 is SGHTA and CDR2 is FQGNSA. The CDR3 runs to 16 residues. The DNA for the CDR3 is TGTGCCAGCAGCTCAACAGGGAGACAGGAGGACACTGAAGCTTTCTTT. Protein sequence: CASSSTGRQEDTEAFF.

The genes are TRBV9 and TRBJ2-5; no clear D gene. The V end was cut by 0 bases, the J end by 5 bases, with 11 bases between. In germline, CDR1 is SGDLS, CDR2 YYNGEE. The length of the CDR3 is 14 residues. The CDR3 loop is CASSVGGFGETQYF. The CDR3 nucleotides read TGTGCCAGCAGCGTAGGCGGATTTGGGGAGACCCAGTACTTC. Full variable domain (rest looked up from reference TRBV9 and TRBJ2-5): DSGVTQTPKHLITATGQRVTLRCSPRSGDLSVYWYQQSLDQGLQFLIQYYNGEERAKGNILERFSAQQFPDLHSELNLSSLELGDSALYFCASSVGGFGETQYFGPGTRLLVL.

The chain employs TRBV7-9 and TRBJ1-2; 8 nucleotides agree with TRBD1. V shed 5 bases, J shed 1 base, and the junction held 6 bases outside the gene matches. This CDR3 has 15 amino acids. Germline CDR1 SEHNR, CDR2 FQNEAQ (reference sequence). In nucleotides, the CDR3 is TGTGCCAGCAGCCTCCGGGACAGGCATAACTATGGCTACACCTTC. Translating gives CASSLRDRHNYGYTF. The full variable domain, completed using reference TRBV7-9 and TRBJ1-2, is DTGVSQNPRHKITKRGQNVTFRCDPISEHNRLYWYRQTLGQGPEFLTYFQNEAQLEKSRLLSDRFSAERPKGSFSTLEIQRTEQGDSAMYLCASSLRDRHNYGYTFGSGTRLTVV.

CDR3: CAISTRNLLQGHTDTQYF. The CDR3, as DNA: TGTGCCATCTCCACACGCAACCTGTTACAGGGGCACACAGATACGCAGTATTTT. V and J are TRBV10-3 and TRBJ2-3, with TRBD1 matching over 7 bases. The V gene's germline CDR1 is ENHRY and CDR2 SYGVKD. The CDR3 extends over 18 amino acids. V lost 8 bases to trimming and J lost 2 bases; unmatched junction nucleotides: 19.

The sample holds one count of this clone. This chain joins TRBV19 and TRBJ1-5; a weak D match, TRBD1 (6 bases). CDR1 LNHDA and CDR2 SQIVND come from the germline V gene (reference sequence). The length of the CDR3 is 18 residues. V gave up 6 bases and J gave up 2 bases, with 23 bases separating them. CDR3 sequence reads: CASRGTERGGLGNQPQHF. As DNA, the CDR3 is TGTGCCAGTAGAGGGACCGAAAGGGGGGGTCTGGGCAATCAGCCCCAGCATTTT.

This clone came up many times. The chain uses TRBV19 and TRBJ2-1, with 9 positions matching TRBD2. Germline CDR1 LNHDA, CDR2 SQIVND (reference sequence). This CDR3 region has 15 residues. The V and J ends lost 4 bases and 7 bases, in that order; junction bases with no gene match: 8. As DNA, the CDR3 is TGTGCCAGTAGTAGGTTGGCGGGAGGGACAAATGAGCAGTTCTTC. Protein product: CASSRLAGGTNEQFF.

The chain combines TRBV5-8 with TRBJ1-6; 9 bases map to TRBD1. V lost 5 bases and J lost 7; bases outside the gene matches: 10. In germline, CDR1 is SGHTS, CDR2 YDEGEE. The CDR3 extends over 16 amino acids. For the CDR3, the DNA is TGTGCCAGCAGACCGGGACAGGGCCTAGAGAATTCACCCCTCCACTTT. It yields the protein CASRPGQGLENSPLHF.

In its sample, this clone was seen a few times. V gene TRBV11-2 combines with J gene TRBJ1-2; possibly TRBD1 for D (5 bases). The CDR3 has 13 residues. Germline V gene sequence: CDR1 SGHAT, CDR2 FQNNGV. Trimming removed 5 bases from V and 0 bases from J, with 7 bases in between. This chain's CDR3 is CASSLQANYGYTF. The CDR3 coding sequence is TGTGCCAGCAGCCTACAGGCTAACTATGGCTACACCTTC.

The gene calls are TRBV19 and TRBJ1-2; D gene ambiguous. The germline V and J ends were trimmed by 5 bases and 8 bases, with 30 bases remaining between them. The CDR3 totals 18 residues. In germline, CDR1 is LNHDA, CDR2 SQIVND (reference sequence). CDR3 loop: CASSDTFTPSMRSYGYTF. The CDR3 DNA follows: TGTGCCAGTAGTGACACCTTTACTCCTTCTATGAGAAGCTACGGCTACACCTTC.

The genes are TRBV18 and TRBJ1-3, with 7 bases matching TRBD1. The V segment lost 5 bases and the J segment 1 base; nucleotides outside the gene matches: 5. Germline CDR1 is KGHSH and CDR2 is LQKENI. The CDR3 has 15 residues. CDR3 region: CASSSTDRSGNTIYF. The CDR3 region has the DNA TGTGCCAGCTCATCAACGGACAGGTCTGGAAACACCATATATTTT.

This chain links TRBV10-3 with TRBJ2-1; 10 bases align to TRBD2. The V gene end was trimmed by 4 bases and the J gene end by 6 bases; junction bases not matched to a gene: 3. The CDR3 has 14 amino acids. Germline values: CDR1 ENHRY, CDR2 SYGVKD. CDR3 amino acids: CAISVAGGSNEQFF. The CDR3 bases are TGTGCCATCAGTGTAGCGGGGGGATCCAATGAGCAGTTCTTC.

The CDR3 protein is CASSDFGGQANYGYTF. In DNA form, the CDR3 reads TGTGCCAGCAGTGACTTCGGAGGGCAGGCTAACTATGGCTACACCTTC. The V call is TRBV25-1, the J call TRBJ1-2; no clear D. The germline V and J ends were trimmed by 3 bases and 0 bases, with 14 bases remaining between them. This CDR3 is 16 amino acids long. The germline V gene has CDR1 MGHDK and CDR2 SYGVNS.

This chain links TRBV6-1 with TRBJ2-3; 16 bases are a match to TRBD2. This CDR3 contains 17 residues. Germline CDR1 reads MNHNS; CDR2 reads SASEGT. V trimming: 4 bases; J trimming: 3 bases; junction bases outside the gene matches: 4. The CDR3: CASSGGLAGGPTDTQYF. The CDR3 DNA reads as TGTGCCAGCAGTGGGGGACTAGCGGGAGGGCCAACAGATACGCAGTATTTT.

This clone occurred once. The J gene is TRBJ1-1, the V gene TRBV2; possibly TRBD1 for D (5 bases). V shed 1 base and J shed 1 base, with 10 bases lying between them. The CDR3 runs to 15 residues. The germline gives CDR1 SNHLY, CDR2 FYNNEI. CDR3 coding DNA: TGTGCCAGCAGTGAAGGGTGGGGCGAGAACACTGAAGCTTTCTTT. This codes for CASSEGWGENTEAFF. Full variable domain (rest looked up from reference TRBV2 and TRBJ1-1): EPEVTQTPSHQVTQMGQEVILRCVPISNHLYFYWYRQILGQKVEFLVSFYNNEISEKSEIFDDQFSVERPDGSNFTLKIRSTKLEDSAMYFCASSEGWGENTEAFFGQGTRLTVV.

The chain combines TRBV11-2 with TRBJ2-1, with TRBD1 matching over 8 bases. V dropped 1 base and J dropped 8; count of bases not matched to a gene: 7. Germline loops: CDR1 SGHAT, CDR2 FQNNGV. CDR3 length: 15 amino acids. The CDR3: CASSLATGQGYEQFF. The CDR3 DNA sequence: TGTGCCAGCAGCTTAGCCACAGGACAGGGCTATGAGCAGTTCTTC.

In regard to this clone: A read error may be the cause here, since a much bigger clone is one base away. This chain uses TRBV7-2 with TRBJ1-2; unclear D gene. Per the germline V gene, CDR1 is SGHTA and CDR2 is FQGNSA. The CDR3 has 11 amino acids. The V and J ends lost 5 bases and 4 bases respectively, with 5 bases between them. CDR3 sequence: CASSPSYGYTF. CDR3 nucleotide sequence: TGTGCCAGCAGCCCCTCCTATGGCTACACCTTC. The variable domain in full, completed from reference TRBV7-2 and TRBJ1-2, reads GAGVSQSPSNKVTEKGKDVELRCDPISGHTALYWYRQSLGQGLEFLIYFQGNSAPDKSGLPSDRFSAERTGGSVSTLTIQRTQQEDSAVYLCASSPSYGYTFGSGTRLTVV.

The chain is built from TRBV6-1 and TRBJ1-2; 10 bases line up with TRBD1. From germline, CDR1 is MNHNS and CDR2 SASEGT. Trimming at V came to 4 bases and at J to 5 bases, leaving 13 bases not matched to a gene. The CDR3 has 17 residues. The CDR3 loop is CASSGGAGRGQGYGYTF. Here the CDR3 DNA reads TGTGCCAGCAGTGGCGGGGCGGGCAGGGGACAGGGGTATGGCTACACCTTC.

The chain carries TRBV30 and TRBJ1-5; no definite D call. Germline V CDR1 and CDR2: GTSNPN, SVGIG (reference sequence). V was trimmed by 3 bases and J by 2 bases, leaving 8 bases between them. The CDR3 covers 13 residues. CDR3 DNA: TGTGCCTGGAGCCCCCGGGGCAATCAGCCCCAGCATTTT. Translating gives CAWSPRGNQPQHF.

The V call is TRBV6-5, the J call TRBJ1-5, with D maybe TRBD1 (6 bases). CDR1 and CDR2 (germline): MNHEY, SVGAGI. This CDR3 has 14 amino acids. Deletions cut 5 bases from V and 7 bases from J, with 15 bases between. CDR3 coding DNA: TGTGCCAGCAGTCCCAGGACAGTAATCCAGCCCCAGCATTTT. Translation gives CASSPRTVIQPQHF.